The 5 T cell receptor beta chains given below trace back to one sample, sequenced in a study of PD-L1 blockade in urothelial cancer. The protocol was immunoSEQ multiplex PCR, while the TCRdb copy is restricted to in-frame clones and leaves out a portion. The table shows roughly 95,000 clones, with around 87% occurring only once. The sample's time point: pretreatment peripheral blood. The sequencing here drew on PBMCs, taken around atezolizumab (anti-PD-L1) treatment. The receptor source for this set is a man aged 55-75 years with urothelial cancer.

The chain combines TRBV6-6 with TRBJ1-5; unclear D gene. There are 15 residues in the CDR3. Germline V lookup: CDR1 MNHNY, CDR2 SVGAGI (reference sequence). V lost 7 bases and J 0 bases, leaving 13 bases between the germline ends. CDR3 in amino acids: CASTGGSLSNQPQHF. Here the CDR3 DNA reads TGTGCCAGCACTGGCGGCAGCCTTAGCAATCAGCCCCAGCATTTT.

This chain joins TRBV7-8 and TRBJ2-7; weak D call: TRBD2 (6 bases). The CDR3 is 17 amino acids. The V end was cut by 0 bases, the J end by 0 bases, with 15 bases between. Per germline, CDR1 SGHVS and CDR2 FQNEAQ. CDR3 sequence reads: CASSLALASASSYEQYF. Here the CDR3 DNA reads TGTGCCAGCAGCTTAGCTTTGGCTAGCGCAAGCTCCTACGAGCAGTACTTC.

The J gene is TRBJ2-7, the V gene TRBV10-3, with a weak D call TRBD1 (5 bases). The CDR3 extends over 13 amino acids. V shed 4 bases and J shed 4 bases, with 11 bases lying between them. CDR1 and CDR2 from the germline V gene are ENHRY and SYGVKD. Here the CDR3 DNA reads TGTGCCATCAGTGTCCAGGGTCCTTACGAGCAGTACTTC. This gives the protein CAISVQGPYEQYF.

The rearrangement links TRBV6-1 to TRBJ2-3; 8 bases agree with TRBD2. The V gene end was trimmed by 6 bases and the J gene end by 3 bases; junction bases not matched to a gene: 2. In germline, CDR1 is MNHNS, CDR2 SASEGT. The CDR3 sequence is 13 residues long. CDR3 in DNA: TGTGCCAGCAGGGTAGCGGGGACAGATACGCAGTATTTT. Translation gives CASRVAGTDTQYF.

The chain combines TRBV19 with TRBJ1-4; D perhaps matches TRBD1 (5 bases). Germline values: CDR1 LNHDA, CDR2 SQIVND (reference sequence). There are 16 residues in the CDR3. Trimming shortened V by 7 bases and J by 6 bases, and 21 bases separated the two germline ends. This CDR3 reads CASIGVRRGGDEKLFF. The CDR3 DNA reads TGTGCCAGTATTGGAGTCCGAAGGGGAGGGGATGAAAAACTGTTTTTT.